Described below is a single TCR beta chain sequence and its context. The antigen remains undetermined. This sample stems from a study of post-analysis software for immune sequencing data. Study context: The disease courses covered relapsing-remitting, secondary progressive and progressive-relapsing multiple sclerosis.

Germline loops: CDR1 SGHRS, CDR2 YFSETQ. V gave up 0 bases and J gave up 0 bases, with 9 bases separating them. The CDR3 sequence is 15 residues long. General study results and limits: Multiple sclerosis was associated with a significant reduction in normalized Chao1 diversity relative to controls. Strong co-clustering by F measure linked samples that shared a preparation batch. Compared with controls, patients had more of 4 to 6 TRBV segments, including TRBV5-6, TRBV5-1 and TRBV20-1.

Every TCR beta cDNA library bore unique molecular identifiers. Each batch of roughly 1 to 10 million T cells produced 500,000 to 600,000 cDNA molecules. From the PCR reads, TCRdb called clonotypes with MiXCR, one entry per CDR3 protein. Seen here are about 540,000 distinct CDR3 sequences, approximately 31% observed once, and the top ten hold less than 6%. This chain links TRBV5-1 with TRBJ1-1, with TRBD1 as a possible D gene (5 bases). The clonotype originates from a girl aged 2-17 years with multiple sclerosis. The specimen was blood. The CDR3 bases are TGCGCCAGCAGCTTGGCCCAGGGATTGAACACTGAAGCTTTCTTT. As protein: CASSLAQGLNTEAFF.